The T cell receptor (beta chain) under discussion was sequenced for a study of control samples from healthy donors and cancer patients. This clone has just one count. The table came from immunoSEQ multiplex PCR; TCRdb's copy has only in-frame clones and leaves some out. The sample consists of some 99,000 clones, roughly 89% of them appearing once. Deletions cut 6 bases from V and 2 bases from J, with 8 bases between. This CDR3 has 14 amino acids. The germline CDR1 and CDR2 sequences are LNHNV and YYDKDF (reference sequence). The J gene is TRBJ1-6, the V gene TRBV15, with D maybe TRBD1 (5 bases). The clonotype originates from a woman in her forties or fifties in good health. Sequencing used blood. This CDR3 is CATRRGTYNSPLHF. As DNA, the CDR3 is TGTGCCACCAGGAGGGGTACCTATAATTCACCCCTCCACTTT.